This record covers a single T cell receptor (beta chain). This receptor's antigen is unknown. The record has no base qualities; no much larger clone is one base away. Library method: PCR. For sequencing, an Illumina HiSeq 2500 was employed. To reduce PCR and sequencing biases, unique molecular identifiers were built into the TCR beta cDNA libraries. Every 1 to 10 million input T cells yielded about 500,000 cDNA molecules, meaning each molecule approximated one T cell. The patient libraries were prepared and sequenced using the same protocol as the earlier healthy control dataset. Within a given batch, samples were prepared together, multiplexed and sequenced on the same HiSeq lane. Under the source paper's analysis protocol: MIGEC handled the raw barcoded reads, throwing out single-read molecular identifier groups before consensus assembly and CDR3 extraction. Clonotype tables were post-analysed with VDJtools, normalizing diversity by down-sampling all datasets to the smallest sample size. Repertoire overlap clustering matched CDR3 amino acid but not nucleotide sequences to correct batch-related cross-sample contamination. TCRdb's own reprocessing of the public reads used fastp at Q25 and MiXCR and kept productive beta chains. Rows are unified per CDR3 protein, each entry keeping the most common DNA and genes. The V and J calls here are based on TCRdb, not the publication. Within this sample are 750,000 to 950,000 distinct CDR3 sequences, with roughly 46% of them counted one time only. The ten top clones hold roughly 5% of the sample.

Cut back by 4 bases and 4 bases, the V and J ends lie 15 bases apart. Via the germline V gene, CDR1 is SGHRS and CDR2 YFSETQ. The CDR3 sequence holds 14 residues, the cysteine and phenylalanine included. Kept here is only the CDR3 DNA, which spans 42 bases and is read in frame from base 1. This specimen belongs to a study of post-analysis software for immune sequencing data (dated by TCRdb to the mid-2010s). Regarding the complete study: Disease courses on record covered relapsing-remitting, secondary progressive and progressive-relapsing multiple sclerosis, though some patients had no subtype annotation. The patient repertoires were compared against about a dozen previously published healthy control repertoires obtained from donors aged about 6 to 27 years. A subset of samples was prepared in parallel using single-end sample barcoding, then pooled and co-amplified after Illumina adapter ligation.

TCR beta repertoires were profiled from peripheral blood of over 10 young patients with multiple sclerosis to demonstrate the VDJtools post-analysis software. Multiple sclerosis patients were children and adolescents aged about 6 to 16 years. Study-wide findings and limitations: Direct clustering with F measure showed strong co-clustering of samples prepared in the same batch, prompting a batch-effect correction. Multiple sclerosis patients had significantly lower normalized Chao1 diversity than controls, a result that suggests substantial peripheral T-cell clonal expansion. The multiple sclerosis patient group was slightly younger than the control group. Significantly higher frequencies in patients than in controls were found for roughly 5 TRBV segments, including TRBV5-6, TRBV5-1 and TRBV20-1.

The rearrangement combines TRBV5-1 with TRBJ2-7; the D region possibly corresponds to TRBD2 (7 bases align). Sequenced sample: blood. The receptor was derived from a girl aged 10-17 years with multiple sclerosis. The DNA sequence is TGCGCCAGCAGCGCGGGGGACACACAATACGAGCAGTACTTC. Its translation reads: CASSAGDTQYEQYF.